The 16 T cell receptor beta chains given below trace back to one sample, sequenced in a study of blood T cell repertoires in COVID-19. The protocol was immunoSEQ multiplex PCR, while the TCRdb copy is restricted to in-frame clones and leaves out a portion. Here the sample spans roughly 250,000 clones, about 85% being singletons. The material sequenced was PBMCs or T cells enriched from blood (not recorded which). These receptor sequences come from a woman under 40 with acute COVID-19.

This clone was detected only a few times. V gene TRBV29-1 combines with J gene TRBJ1-1; D perhaps matches TRBD1 (6 bases). Trimming removed 0 bases from V and 9 bases from J, with 11 bases in between. Germline values: CDR1 SQVTM, CDR2 ANQGSEA. This CDR3 spans 12 amino acids. CDR3 protein: CSVEDLGGKAFF. In DNA form, the CDR3 reads TGCAGCGTTGAAGATCTAGGGGGTAAAGCTTTCTTT. Together with reference TRBV29-1 and TRBJ1-1, the CDR3 gives the full variable domain: SAVISQKPSRDICQRGTSLTIQCQVDSQVTMMFWYRQQPGQSLTLIATANQGSEATYESGFVIDKFPISRPNLTFSTLTVSNMSPEDSSIYLCSVEDLGGKAFFGQGTRLTVV.

Written as DNA, the CDR3 is TGTGCCAGCAGCCTCGGTCAAGTGGGCTACACCTTC. It is translated as CASSLGQVGYTF. The chain links TRBV3-1 (or the pseudogene TRBV3-2) to TRBJ1-2, with D unresolved. The length of the CDR3 is 12 residues. Trimming shortened V by 4 bases and J by 8 bases, and 11 bases separated the two germline ends. The V gene's germline CDR1 is LGHDT and CDR2 YNNKEL (reference sequence).

This sequence joins TRBV9 and TRBJ2-2; possible D gene TRBD1, 7 bases. There are 16 residues in the CDR3. Trimming cost V 2 bases and J 4 bases, with 15 bases left between them. Germline V gene sequence: CDR1 SGDLS, CDR2 YYNGEE. CDR3 region: CASSVGGTATTGELFF. The CDR3 nucleotides read TGTGCCAGCAGCGTTGGGGGGACAGCCACCACCGGGGAGCTGTTTTTT.

This clone came up a few times. The chain uses TRBV11-1 and TRBJ1-2, with D perhaps TRBD1 (5 bases). CDR1 SGHAT and CDR2 FQDESV come from the germline V gene (reference sequence). The CDR3 runs to 14 residues. The V end lost 5 bases, the J end lost 5 bases, and 15 bases lay between the germline ends. Here the CDR3 reads CASSPTTEPYGYTF. The CDR3 DNA is TGTGCCAGCAGCCCGACGACAGAGCCTTATGGCTACACCTTC.

The chain links TRBV2 to TRBJ2-1, with TRBD2 as a possible D gene (5 bases). Germline CDR1 and CDR2: SNHLY and FYNNEI. Trimming removed 6 bases at V and 4 bases at J, with 13 bases between. The CDR3 spans 14 residues. CDR3 coding DNA: TGTGCCAGCAGATTAGCCCAGCGGTACAATGAGCAGTTCTTC. Encoded protein: CASRLAQRYNEQFF.

V is TRBV5-4 and J is TRBJ2-7, with a tentative D call TRBD2 (6 bases). This CDR3 region has 16 residues. The germline V gene has CDR1 SGHNT and CDR2 YYREEE (reference sequence). The ends were cut back, 0 bases at V and 4 bases at J, with 17 bases in the middle. In nucleotides, the CDR3 is TGTGCCAGCAGCTTGGGTGCCGATGGAGGGCTATACGAGCAGTACTTC. It yields the protein CASSLGADGGLYEQYF. The whole variable domain, filled in from reference TRBV5-4 and TRBJ2-7, reads ETGVTQSPTHLIKTRGQQVTLRCSSQSGHNTVSWYQQALGQGPQFIFQYYREEENGRGNFPPRFSGLQFPNYSSELNVNALELDDSALYLCASSLGADGGLYEQYFGPGTRLTVT.

This clone showed up just once. The chain carries TRBV5-4 and TRBJ2-2; 7 positions agree with TRBD1. CDR1 and CDR2 from the germline V gene are SGHNT and YYREEE (reference sequence). J gave up 5 bases and V 0 bases, and 4 bases lay outside the gene matches. The CDR3 has 15 amino acids. The CDR3 sequence is CASSLGDSDTGELFF. In DNA form, the CDR3 reads TGTGCCAGCAGCTTGGGGGACAGTGATACCGGGGAGCTGTTTTTT.

In nucleotides, the CDR3 is TGTGCCAGTAGTGCCACCGACAGGGGAGGGAGGGGTGGCAATCAGCCCCAGCATTTT. It codes for CASSATDRGGRGGNQPQHF. The V call is TRBV19, the J call TRBJ1-5; 8 bases are shared with TRBD1. This CDR3 contains 19 residues. CDR1 and CDR2 from the germline V gene are LNHDA and SQIVND (reference sequence). V shed 5 bases, J shed 2 bases, and the junction held 17 bases outside the gene matches.

This chain joins TRBV4-2 and TRBJ2-2; 11 nucleotides line up with TRBD1. Trimming removed 1 base from V and 4 bases from J; junction bases left unmatched: 5. Germline lookup yields CDR1 LGHNA and CDR2 YNFKEQ. The CDR3 spans 17 residues. The chain's CDR3 is CASSQGLGQGGTGELFF. CDR3 sequence (DNA): TGTGCCAGCAGCCAAGGATTGGGACAGGGGGGCACCGGGGAGCTGTTTTTT.

This clone came up a few times. The V and J genes are TRBV7-8 and TRBJ1-6, with 10 bases matching TRBD1. The CDR3 runs 15 residues. Germline CDR1 SGHVS, CDR2 FQNEAQ. Trimming took 6 bases from V and 6 from J; bases not matched to a gene: 5. The CDR3 spells CASRNRDRGNSPLHF. The CDR3, as DNA: TGTGCCAGCAGGAACAGGGACAGGGGTAATTCACCCCTCCACTTT.

The chain recombines TRBV27 with TRBJ1-5; D may be TRBD1 (5 bases). The CDR3 spans 15 residues. Germline V gene data show CDR1 as MNHEY and CDR2 as SMNVEV (reference sequence). With 1 base removed from V and 7 bases from J, the gap between germline ends came to 14 bases. The CDR3 sequence: CASSLLPGVNQPQHF. The CDR3 bases are TGTGCCAGCAGTTTATTGCCGGGGGTCAACCAGCCCCAGCATTTT.

The V gene is TRBV5-4, the J gene TRBJ2-1; 7 bases match TRBD2. V trimming: 0 bases; J trimming: 4 bases; junction bases outside the gene matches: 7. This CDR3 has 16 residues. Germline lookup yields CDR1 SGHNT and CDR2 YYREEE (reference sequence). Here the CDR3 reads CASSLGSISGYNEQFF. The CDR3 region has the DNA TGTGCCAGCAGCTTGGGGTCCATTAGCGGGTACAATGAGCAGTTCTTC.

A single count supports this clone. The rearrangement links TRBV6-1 to TRBJ1-5; possible D gene TRBD1, 5 bases. The CDR3 extends over 15 amino acids. V was pared by 4 bases and J by 3 bases, with 13 bases between. CDR1 MNHNS and CDR2 SASEGT come from the germline V gene. CDR3 in DNA: TGTGCCAGCAGTGTGGGGCGGAGGGCCAATCAGCCCCAGCATTTT. It is translated as CASSVGRRANQPQHF.

The rearrangement links TRBV6-4 to TRBJ2-1; D possibly corresponds to TRBD2 (5 bases). The germline gives CDR1 MRHNA, CDR2 SNTAGT. This CDR3 spans 17 amino acids. V was trimmed by 0 bases and J by 5 bases, leaving 17 bases between them. The CDR3 coding sequence is TGTGCCAGCAGTGACTCTCCCACTAGTGCCAACAACAATGAGCAGTTCTTC. Translation gives CASSDSPTSANNNEQFF.

The chain couples TRBV4-1 to TRBJ1-2; D perhaps matches TRBD1 (6 bases). The CDR3 covers 14 residues. The V gene lost 4 bases and the J gene lost 3 bases, with 12 bases spanning the gap. Germline lookup yields CDR1 MGHRA and CDR2 YSYEKL. CDR3 bases: TGCGCCAGCAGCCGATTGGGACAAGACTATGGCTACACCTTC. Residues: CASSRLGQDYGYTF.

The V and J genes are TRBV3-1 (or the pseudogene TRBV3-2) and TRBJ2-5, with 10 bases aligning to TRBD2. V gave up 4 bases and J gave up 5 bases; unmatched junction bases: 7. The CDR3 contains 15 residues. CDR1 and CDR2 (germline): LGHDT, YNNKEL (reference sequence). The CDR3 sequence is CASSPGTSVRETQYF. The CDR3 nucleotides read TGTGCCAGCAGCCCCGGGACTAGCGTTCGGGAGACCCAGTACTTC.